This is a list of T cell receptor beta chains from one sample in a study of CD8+ T cells in alopecia areata. The method was immunoSEQ multiplex PCR; TCRdb's version includes in-frame clones alone and lacks a portion of them. The profile shows hundreds of thousands of clones, 50% to 60% of them singletons. Here the sequenced sample was CD4+ T cells sorted from blood, taken at week 0. These receptor sequences come from a human donor with alopecia areata. CDR3s include the opening cysteine and the closing phenylalanine or tryptophan. The order of the fields is J gene, V gene, D gene, clone size, CDR3 DNA, CDR3 protein. A D gene is named only where the DNA matches it firmly. For some rows the clone size is stated as once, few or many, or as a class when expanded; others skip it.

TRBJ2-7,TRBV29-1,TRBD1,.,TGCAGCGTTATAATCCCGGGACAGGGAAACTACGAGCAGTACTTC,CSVIIPGQGNYEQYF
TRBJ2-5,TRBV29-1,.,.,TGCAGCGTTGGACGCCCTAAAGAGACCCAGTACTTC,CSVGRPKETQYF
TRBJ2-6,TRBV29-1,.,.,TGCAGCGCCCTGGTAGGGTCTGGGGCCAACGTCCTGACTTTC,CSALVGSGANVLTF
TRBJ1-3,TRBV5-6,.,.,TGTGCCAGCAGCTTGCGGTTCAAGTCTGGAAACACCATATATTTT,CASSLRFKSGNTIYF
TRBJ2-7,TRBV5-1,.,.,TGCGCCAGCAGCTTGATGGAGAAATACGAGCAGTACTTC,CASSLMEKYEQYF
TRBJ2-2,TRBV25-1,TRBD1,.,TGTGCCAGCGGGGGACAGGGGGCCACCGGGGAGCTGTTTTTT,CASGGQGATGELFF
TRBJ1-2,TRBV7-9,.,.,TGTGCCAGCAGCTTAGGAGAGACTAACTATGGCTACACCTTC,CASSLGETNYGYTF
TRBJ2-7,TRBV25-1,TRBD1,.,TGTGCCAGCACCGAGGGGACAGGCCTTACCTACGAGCAGTACTTC,CASTEGTGLTYEQYF
TRBJ2-5,TRBV30,.,.,TGTGCCTGGATAATCGCAGGGACCCAGTACTTC,CAWIIAGTQYF
TRBJ2-7,TRBV10-2,TRBD1,.,TGCGCCAGCAGTAACGACAGGGGGCTAAAATACGAGCAGTACTTC,CASSNDRGLKYEQYF
TRBJ2-1,TRBV29-1,.,.,TGTAGCGTTTACGGGCCTTGGGATGAGCAGTTCTTC,CSVYGPWDEQFF
TRBJ1-2,TRBV29-1,.,few,TGCAGCGTCGAGACATTAGGTGGCTACACCTTC,CSVETLGGYTF
TRBJ2-5,TRBV29-1,.,.,TGCAGCGTTGAAAGGGGGGTTGGGATCCGGAGGCAGGAGACCCAGTACTTC,CSVERGVGIRRQETQYF
TRBJ1-5,TRBV7-2,.,.,TGTGCCAGCAGCTTACCGGGTCAGCCCCAGCATTTT,CASSLPGQPQHF
TRBJ2-7,TRBV4-1,.,.,TGCGCCAGCAGCCACCCACCGGGACCGACGTACGAGCAGTACTTC,CASSHPPGPTYEQYF
TRBJ1-5,TRBV19,.,.,TGTGCCAGTAGTACAACAACAGGAAATCAGCCCCAGCATTTT,CASSTTTGNQPQHF
TRBJ1-2,TRBV6-6,.,.,TGTGCCAGCAGTTACCGGCCGGACCCGTATGGCTACACCTTC,CASSYRPDPYGYTF
TRBJ1-6,TRBV6-6,.,.,TGTGCCAGCAGTTACTTAAATTCACCCCTCCACTTT,CASSYLNSPLHF
TRBJ2-1,TRBV7-2,TRBD2,.,TGTGCCAGCCGTCATACGGGACTAGCGGGGGTCAATGAGCAGTTCTTC,CASRHTGLAGVNEQFF
TRBJ2-3,TRBV7-3,TRBD2,.,TGTGCCAGCAGCCAAGGACTAGCGGGATCAGATACGCAGTATTTT,CASSQGLAGSDTQYF
TRBJ2-7,TRBV29-1,.,.,TGCAGCGTTGCCGGTGCGACTTACGAGCAGTACTTC,CSVAGATYEQYF
TRBJ1-1,TRBV13,.,.,TGTGCCAGCAGCTTAACCAAACTGAACACTGAAGCTTTCTTT,CASSLTKLNTEAFF
TRBJ2-7,TRBV11-2,.,few,TGTGCCAGCAGCTCAAGCTACACGACGGGATCCTACGAGCAGTACTTC,CASSSSYTTGSYEQYF
TRBJ2-3,TRBV5-6,TRBD1,few,TGTGCCAGCAGCCCGACAGGGGGAACAGATACGCAGTATTTT,CASSPTGGTDTQYF
TRBJ2-7,TRBV29-1,.,few,TGCAGCGTTGAGGACCAGGGGACCTACGAGCAGTACTTC,CSVEDQGTYEQYF
TRBJ2-3,TRBV6-6,.,few,TGTGCCAGCAGTCCGAACCAGGATACGCAGTATTTT,CASSPNQDTQYF
TRBJ1-2,TRBV4-1,.,.,TGCGCCAGCAGCCAACGTAAAGGGAAGGAGTATGGCTACACCTTC,CASSQRKGKEYGYTF
TRBJ2-3,TRBV29-1,TRBD2,few,TGCAGCGTGTCGCGGGGGAGGACAGATACGCAGTATTTT,CSVSRGRTDTQYF
TRBJ1-2,TRBV5-1,.,.,TGCGCCAGCAGCCCGGACACTAACTATGGCTACACCTTC,CASSPDTNYGYTF
TRBJ1-4,TRBV15,.,.,TGTGCCACCAGCAGAGATCTAGGACTGATAACAACTAATGAAAAACTGTTTTTT,CATSRDLGLITTNEKLFF
TRBJ2-2,TRBV15,.,.,TGTGCCACCAGCAGAGGACAGTTGGTCTCCGGGGAGCTGTTTTTT,CATSRGQLVSGELFF
TRBJ2-1,TRBV5-1,.,.,TGCGCCAGCAGCTTGTATAAAGAGCCCCGGGATAATGAGCAGTTCTTC,CASSLYKEPRDNEQFF
TRBJ2-5,TRBV20-1,.,.,TGCAGTGCAAGAAAAGAGACCCAGTACTTC,CSARKETQYF
TRBJ2-2,TRBV29-1,TRBD1,.,TGCAGCGTCCGGGACAGGCCCAACACCGGGGAGCTGTTTTTT,CSVRDRPNTGELFF
TRBJ1-2,TRBV18,.,.,TGTGCCAGCTCACCAACGACAGACCCGAGGGATGGCTACACCTTC,CASSPTTDPRDGYTF
TRBJ2-2,TRBV29-1,.,few,TGCAGCGTTGAAGGGGGCGCCGGGGAGCTGTTTTTT,CSVEGGAGELFF
TRBJ1-2,TRBV30,.,.,TGTGCCTGGAGTGTACTGGGCGGTGGTGGCTACACCTTC,CAWSVLGGGGYTF
TRBJ2-6,TRBV19,.,.,TGTGCCAGTAGTATAAGGGGTTCTGGGGCCAACGTCCTGACTTTC,CASSIRGSGANVLTF
TRBJ2-2,TRBV7-3,TRBD1,.,TGTGCCAGCAGCTCAACAGGGGGAACCGGGGAGCTGTTTTTT,CASSSTGGTGELFF
TRBJ2-1,TRBV4-1,.,.,TGCGCCAGCAGCCAGCCGCGGGACTCCAATGAGCAGTTCTTC,CASSQPRDSNEQFF
TRBJ2-1,TRBV7-9,.,.,TGTGCCAGCAGCTTAGGAGGAGGAAACAATGAGCAGTTCTTC,CASSLGGGNNEQFF
TRBJ2-5,TRBV29-1,.,.,TGCAGCGTTTGGGACCCGGGGGAGACCCAGTACTTC,CSVWDPGETQYF
TRBJ2-7,TRBV6-1,.,.,TGTGCCAGCAGTGTAGACCCTAAAGGCTACGAGCAGTACTTC,CASSVDPKGYEQYF
TRBJ2-7,TRBV4-1,TRBD2,.,TGCGCCAGCAGCTCGGGAGGCGGGAGGAATCACTACGAGCAGTACTTC,CASSSGGGRNHYEQYF
TRBJ2-3,TRBV4-1,.,.,TGCGCTCGAACAGATACGCAGTATTTT,CARTDTQYF
TRBJ2-3,TRBV10-3,TRBD2,.,TGTGCCATCTCCATAGCGGGAGGGGGAGATACGCAGTATTTT,CAISIAGGGDTQYF
TRBJ2-3,TRBV6-4,.,.,TGTGCCAGCAGTGCCCAGGAAACAGATACGCAGTATTTT,CASSAQETDTQYF
TRBJ1-4,TRBV30,TRBD1,few,TGTGCCTGGAGTTTTGGACAGGGGCATGAAAAACTGTTTTTT,CAWSFGQGHEKLFF
TRBJ1-2,TRBV9,.,once,TGTGCCAGCAGCCCCTTCACCCCAGGGTCTCGAGGCTACACCTTC,CASSPFTPGSRGYTF
TRBJ1-3,TRBV4-1,.,.,TGCGCCAGCAGCCCTCTGGGACTCCCTGGTTCTGGAAACACCATATATTTT,CASSPLGLPGSGNTIYF
TRBJ1-4,TRBV7-8,.,.,TGTGCCAGCAGCTTAATAGGGACGCCAGGGGAAAAACTGTTTTTT,CASSLIGTPGEKLFF